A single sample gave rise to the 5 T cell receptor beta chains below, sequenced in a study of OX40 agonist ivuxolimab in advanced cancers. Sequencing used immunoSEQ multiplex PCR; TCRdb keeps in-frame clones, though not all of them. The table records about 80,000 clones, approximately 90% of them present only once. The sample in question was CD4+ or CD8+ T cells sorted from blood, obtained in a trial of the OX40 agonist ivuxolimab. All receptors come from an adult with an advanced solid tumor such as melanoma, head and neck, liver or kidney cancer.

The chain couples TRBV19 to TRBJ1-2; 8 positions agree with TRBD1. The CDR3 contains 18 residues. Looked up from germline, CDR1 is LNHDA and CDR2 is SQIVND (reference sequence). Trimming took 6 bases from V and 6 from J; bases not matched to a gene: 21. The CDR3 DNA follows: TGTGCCAGTAGCCCCCAAAACTCCATTAGACAGGGGCGGGATGGCTACACCTTC. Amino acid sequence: CASSPQNSIRQGRDGYTF.

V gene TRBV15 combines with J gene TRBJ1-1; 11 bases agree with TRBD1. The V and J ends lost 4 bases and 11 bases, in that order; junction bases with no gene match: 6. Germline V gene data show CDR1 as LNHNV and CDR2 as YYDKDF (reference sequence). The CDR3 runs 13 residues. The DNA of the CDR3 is TGTGCCACCAGCAATGGACAGGGGGCGAGGGCTTTCTTT. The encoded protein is CATSNGQGARAFF.

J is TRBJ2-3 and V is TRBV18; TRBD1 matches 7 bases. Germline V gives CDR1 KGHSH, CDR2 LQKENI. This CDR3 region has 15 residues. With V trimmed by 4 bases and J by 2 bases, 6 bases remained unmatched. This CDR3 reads CASSLQGVFTDTQYF. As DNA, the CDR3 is TGTGCCAGCTCACTCCAGGGGGTCTTCACAGATACGCAGTATTTT.

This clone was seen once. The DNA of the CDR3 is TGTGCCAGCAGAGTAGTCGGGACAGACTATGGCTACACCTTC. Its protein is CASRVVGTDYGYTF. The chain has TRBV28 and TRBJ1-2; 7 nucleotides agree with TRBD1. This CDR3 spans 14 amino acids. Trimming at V came to 6 bases and at J to 3 bases, leaving 7 bases not matched to a gene. Germline V gives CDR1 MDHEN, CDR2 SYDVKM.

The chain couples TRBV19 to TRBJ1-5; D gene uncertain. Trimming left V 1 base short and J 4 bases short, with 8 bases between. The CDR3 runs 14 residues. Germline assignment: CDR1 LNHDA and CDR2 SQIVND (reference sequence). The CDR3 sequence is CASSIGSSNQPQHF. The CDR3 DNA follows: TGTGCCAGTAGTATAGGGTCCTCAAATCAGCCCCAGCATTTT.